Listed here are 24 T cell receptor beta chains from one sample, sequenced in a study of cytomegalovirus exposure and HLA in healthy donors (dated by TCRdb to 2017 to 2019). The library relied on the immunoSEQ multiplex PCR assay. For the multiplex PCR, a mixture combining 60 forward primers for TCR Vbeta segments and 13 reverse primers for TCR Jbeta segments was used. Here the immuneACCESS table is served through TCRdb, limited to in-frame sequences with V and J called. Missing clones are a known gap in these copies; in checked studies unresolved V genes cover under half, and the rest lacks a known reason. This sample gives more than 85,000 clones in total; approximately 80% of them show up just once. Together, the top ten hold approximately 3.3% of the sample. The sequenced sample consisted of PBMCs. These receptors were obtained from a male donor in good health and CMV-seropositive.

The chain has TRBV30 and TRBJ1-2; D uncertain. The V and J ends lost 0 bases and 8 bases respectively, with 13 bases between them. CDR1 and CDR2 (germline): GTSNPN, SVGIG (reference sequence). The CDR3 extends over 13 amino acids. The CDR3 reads CAWSVLWREGYTF. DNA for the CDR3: TGTGCCTGGAGTGTACTCTGGCGGGAGGGCTACACCTTC. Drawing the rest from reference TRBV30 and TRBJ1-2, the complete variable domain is SQTIHQWPATLVQPVGSPLSLECTVEGTSNPNLYWYRQAAGRGLQLLFYSVGIGQISSEVPQNLSASRPQDRQFILSSKKLLLSDSGFYLCAWSVLWREGYTFGSGTRLTVV.

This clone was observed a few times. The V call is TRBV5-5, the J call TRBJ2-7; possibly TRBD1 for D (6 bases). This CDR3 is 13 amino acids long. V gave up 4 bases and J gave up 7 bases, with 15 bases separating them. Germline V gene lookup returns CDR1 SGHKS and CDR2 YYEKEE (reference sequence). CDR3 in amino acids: CASSRDIYGEQYF. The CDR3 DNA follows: TGTGCCAGCAGCAGGGACATTTATGGGGAGCAGTACTTC.

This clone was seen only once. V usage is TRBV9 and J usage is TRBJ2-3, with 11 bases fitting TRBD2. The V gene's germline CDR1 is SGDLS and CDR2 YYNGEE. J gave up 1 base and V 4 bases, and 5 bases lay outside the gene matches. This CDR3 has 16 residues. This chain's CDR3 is CASSLLAGARTDTQYF. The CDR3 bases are TGTGCCAGCAGCCTACTAGCGGGGGCCCGCACAGATACGCAGTATTTT.

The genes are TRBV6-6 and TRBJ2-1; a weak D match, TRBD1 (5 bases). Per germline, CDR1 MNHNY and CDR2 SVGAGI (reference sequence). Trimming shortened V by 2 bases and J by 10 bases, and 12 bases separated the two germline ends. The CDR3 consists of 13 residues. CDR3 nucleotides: TGTGCCAGCAGTTACGTTGGTCGGACAGAGCAGTTCTTC. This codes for CASSYVGRTEQFF.

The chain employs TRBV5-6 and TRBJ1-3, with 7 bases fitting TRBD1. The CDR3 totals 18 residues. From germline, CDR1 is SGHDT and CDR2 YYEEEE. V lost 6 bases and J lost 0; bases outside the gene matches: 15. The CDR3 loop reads CASTLRGTAVLSGNTIYF. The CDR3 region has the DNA TGTGCCAGCACCCTAAGGGGGACAGCAGTACTCTCTGGAAACACCATATATTTT.

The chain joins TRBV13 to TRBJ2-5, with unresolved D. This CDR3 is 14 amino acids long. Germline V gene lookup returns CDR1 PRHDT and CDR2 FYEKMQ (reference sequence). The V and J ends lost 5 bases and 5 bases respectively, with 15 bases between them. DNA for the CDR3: TGTGCCAGCAGCCCCCGTCGTCCCGGGGAGACCCAGTACTTC. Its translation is CASSPRRPGETQYF.

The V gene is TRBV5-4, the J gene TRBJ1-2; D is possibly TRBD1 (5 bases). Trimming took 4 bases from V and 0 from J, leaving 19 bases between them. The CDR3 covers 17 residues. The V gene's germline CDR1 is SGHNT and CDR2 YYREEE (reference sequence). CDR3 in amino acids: CASSPRQLMKANYGYTF. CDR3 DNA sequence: TGTGCCAGCAGCCCCCGACAGTTAATGAAAGCTAACTATGGCTACACCTTC.

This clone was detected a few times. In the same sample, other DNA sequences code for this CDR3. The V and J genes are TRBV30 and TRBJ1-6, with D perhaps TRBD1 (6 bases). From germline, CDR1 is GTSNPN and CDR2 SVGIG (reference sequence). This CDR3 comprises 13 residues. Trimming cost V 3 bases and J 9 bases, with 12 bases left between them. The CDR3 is CAWRPQGGSPLHF. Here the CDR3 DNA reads TGTGCCTGGAGACCACAGGGTGGTTCACCCCTCCACTTT.

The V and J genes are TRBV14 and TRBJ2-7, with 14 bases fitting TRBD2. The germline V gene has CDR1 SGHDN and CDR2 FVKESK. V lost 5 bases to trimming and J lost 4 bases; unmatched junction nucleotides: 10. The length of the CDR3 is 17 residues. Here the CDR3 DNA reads TGTGCCAGCAGCATTGGACTAGCGGGGGGTATTGGATACGAGCAGTACTTC. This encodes CASSIGLAGGIGYEQYF.

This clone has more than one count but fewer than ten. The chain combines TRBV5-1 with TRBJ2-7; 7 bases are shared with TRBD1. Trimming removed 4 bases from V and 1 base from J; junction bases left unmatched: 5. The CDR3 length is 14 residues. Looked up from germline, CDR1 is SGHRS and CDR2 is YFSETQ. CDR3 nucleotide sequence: TGCGCCAGCAGCCCTAGACAGGGATCCTACGAGCAGTACTTC. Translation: CASSPRQGSYEQYF.

CDR3 DNA: TGTGCCAGCAGTTTATCGGGCTCTGAAGCTTTCTTT. This gives the protein CASSLSGSEAFF. This chain links TRBV27 with TRBJ1-1; D unclear. The CDR3 totals 12 residues. Germline V lookup: CDR1 MNHEY, CDR2 SMNVEV (reference sequence). V lost 0 bases, J lost 6 bases, and 5 bases lay in between.

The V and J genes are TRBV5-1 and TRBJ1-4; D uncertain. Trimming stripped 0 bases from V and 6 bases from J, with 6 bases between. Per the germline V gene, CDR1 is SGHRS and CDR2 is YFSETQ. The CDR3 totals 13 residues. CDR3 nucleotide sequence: TGCGCCAGCAGCTTGGGGGCCCATGAAAAACTGTTTTTT. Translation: CASSLGAHEKLFF.

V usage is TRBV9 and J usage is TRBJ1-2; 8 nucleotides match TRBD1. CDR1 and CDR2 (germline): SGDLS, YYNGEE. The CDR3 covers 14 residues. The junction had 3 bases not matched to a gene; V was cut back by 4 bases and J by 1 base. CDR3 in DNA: TGTGCCAGCAGCCCAGGACAGGGTAACTATGGCTACACCTTC. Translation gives CASSPGQGNYGYTF.

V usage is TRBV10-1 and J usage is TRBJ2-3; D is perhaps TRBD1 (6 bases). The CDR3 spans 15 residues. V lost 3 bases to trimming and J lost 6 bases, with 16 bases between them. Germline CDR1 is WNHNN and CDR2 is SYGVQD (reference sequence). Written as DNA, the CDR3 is TGCGCCAGCAGTGAAACTGCCACCCAGGGGGATACGCAGTATTTT. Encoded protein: CASSETATQGDTQYF.

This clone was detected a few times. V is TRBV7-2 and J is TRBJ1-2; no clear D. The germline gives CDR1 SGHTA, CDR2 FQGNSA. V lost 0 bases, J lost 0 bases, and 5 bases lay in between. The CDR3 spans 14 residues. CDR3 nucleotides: TGTGCCAGCAGCTTAGCATCGTCTAACTATGGCTACACCTTC. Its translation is CASSLASSNYGYTF.

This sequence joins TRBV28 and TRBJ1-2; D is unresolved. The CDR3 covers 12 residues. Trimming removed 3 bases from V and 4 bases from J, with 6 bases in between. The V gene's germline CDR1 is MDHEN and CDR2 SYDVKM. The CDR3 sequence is CASSFGIYGYTF. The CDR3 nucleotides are TGTGCCAGCAGTTTCGGGATCTATGGCTACACCTTC.

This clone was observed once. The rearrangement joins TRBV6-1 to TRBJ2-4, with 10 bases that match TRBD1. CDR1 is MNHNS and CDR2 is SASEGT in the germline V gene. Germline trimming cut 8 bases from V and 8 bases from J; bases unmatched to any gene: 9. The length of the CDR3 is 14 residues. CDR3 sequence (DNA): TGTGCCAGCGCAGGACAGGGGGAGATAGACATTCAGTACTTC. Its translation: CASAGQGEIDIQYF.

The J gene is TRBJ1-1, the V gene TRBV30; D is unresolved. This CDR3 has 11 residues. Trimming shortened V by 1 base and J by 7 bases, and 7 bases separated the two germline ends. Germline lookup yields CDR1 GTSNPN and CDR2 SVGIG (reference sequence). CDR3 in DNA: TGTGCCTGGAGTGCCGTGTTTGAAGCTTTCTTT. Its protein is CAWSAVFEAFF.

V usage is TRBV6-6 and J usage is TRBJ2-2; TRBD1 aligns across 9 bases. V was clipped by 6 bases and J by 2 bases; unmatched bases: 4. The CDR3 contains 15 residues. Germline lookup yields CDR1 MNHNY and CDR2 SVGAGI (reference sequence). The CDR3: CASSRGQGNTGELFF. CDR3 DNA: TGTGCCAGCAGCCGGGGACAGGGCAACACCGGGGAGCTGTTTTTT.

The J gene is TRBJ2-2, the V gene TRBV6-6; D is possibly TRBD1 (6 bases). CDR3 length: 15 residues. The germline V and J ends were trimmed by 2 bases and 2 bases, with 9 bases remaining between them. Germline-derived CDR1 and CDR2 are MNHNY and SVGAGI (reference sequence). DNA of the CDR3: TGTGCCAGCAGTTACCCGGGACACAACACCGGGGAGCTGTTTTTT. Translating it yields CASSYPGHNTGELFF.

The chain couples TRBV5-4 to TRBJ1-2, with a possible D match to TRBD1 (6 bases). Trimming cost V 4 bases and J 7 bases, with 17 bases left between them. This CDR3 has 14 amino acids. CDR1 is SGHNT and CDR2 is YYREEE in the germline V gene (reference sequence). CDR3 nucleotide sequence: TGTGCCAGCAGCATGATTACAGGGAGAGGTGGCTACACCTTC. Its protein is CASSMITGRGGYTF.

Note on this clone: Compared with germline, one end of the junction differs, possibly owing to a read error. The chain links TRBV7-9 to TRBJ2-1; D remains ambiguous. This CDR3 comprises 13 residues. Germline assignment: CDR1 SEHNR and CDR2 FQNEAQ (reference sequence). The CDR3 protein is CSSSFSPYNEQFF. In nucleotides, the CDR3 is TGTTCCAGCAGCTTCTCCCCTTACAATGAGCAGTTCTTC.

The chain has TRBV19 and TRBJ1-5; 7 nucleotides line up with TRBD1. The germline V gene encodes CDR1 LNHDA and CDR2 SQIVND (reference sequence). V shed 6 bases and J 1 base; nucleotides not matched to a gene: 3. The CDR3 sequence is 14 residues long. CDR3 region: CASSNRGSNQPQHF. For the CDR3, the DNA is TGTGCCAGTAGCAACAGGGGAAGCAATCAGCCCCAGCATTTT.

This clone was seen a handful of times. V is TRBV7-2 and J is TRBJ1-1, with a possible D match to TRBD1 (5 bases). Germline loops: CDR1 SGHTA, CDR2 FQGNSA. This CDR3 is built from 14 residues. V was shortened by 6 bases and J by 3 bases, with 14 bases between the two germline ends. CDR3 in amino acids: CASSFGPGYTEAFF. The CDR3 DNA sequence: TGTGCCAGCAGTTTCGGCCCAGGGTACACTGAAGCTTTCTTT.